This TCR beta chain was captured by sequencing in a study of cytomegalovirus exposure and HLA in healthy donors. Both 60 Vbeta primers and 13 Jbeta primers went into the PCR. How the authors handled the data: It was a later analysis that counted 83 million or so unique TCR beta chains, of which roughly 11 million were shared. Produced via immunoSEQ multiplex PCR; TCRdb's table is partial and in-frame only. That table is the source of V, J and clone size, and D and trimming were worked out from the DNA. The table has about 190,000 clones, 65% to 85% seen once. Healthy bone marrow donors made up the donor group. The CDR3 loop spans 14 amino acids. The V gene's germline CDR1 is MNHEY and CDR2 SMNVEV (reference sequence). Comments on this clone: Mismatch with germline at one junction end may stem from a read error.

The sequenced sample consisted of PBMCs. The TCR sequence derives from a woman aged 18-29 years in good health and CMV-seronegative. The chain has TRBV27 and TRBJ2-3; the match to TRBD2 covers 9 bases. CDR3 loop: CASSSGTSIDTQYF. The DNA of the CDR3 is TGTGCCAGCAGTTCTGGGACTAGCATAGATACGCAGTATTTT.